The present entry profiles one T cell receptor beta chain with its context. In TCRdb, the 5' RACE reads were re-called with MiXCR into one record per CDR3 protein. This sample carries some 390,000 distinct CDR3 sequences, roughly 20% of them seen once, and the ten largest clones take 15% to 20%. The CDR3 has 13 amino acids. Germline-derived CDR1 and CDR2 are SGHDN and FVKESK. The V end lost 4 bases, the J end lost 10 bases, and 16 bases lay between the germline ends. The data belong to a study of T cells after yellow fever vaccination. Study-wide context: When fractions had low cell numbers, they were prepared with SMART-Seq v4 Ultra Low Input.

This chain joins TRBV14 and TRBJ1-2; D is unclear. The sequencing used PBMCs, collected before the yellow fever booster vaccination. This TCR came from a man younger than 35 who received the YFV17D yellow fever vaccine. The CDR3 is CASSPRVNTNYTF. DNA of the CDR3: TGTGCCAGCAGCCCACGGGTTAACACCAACTACACCTTC.